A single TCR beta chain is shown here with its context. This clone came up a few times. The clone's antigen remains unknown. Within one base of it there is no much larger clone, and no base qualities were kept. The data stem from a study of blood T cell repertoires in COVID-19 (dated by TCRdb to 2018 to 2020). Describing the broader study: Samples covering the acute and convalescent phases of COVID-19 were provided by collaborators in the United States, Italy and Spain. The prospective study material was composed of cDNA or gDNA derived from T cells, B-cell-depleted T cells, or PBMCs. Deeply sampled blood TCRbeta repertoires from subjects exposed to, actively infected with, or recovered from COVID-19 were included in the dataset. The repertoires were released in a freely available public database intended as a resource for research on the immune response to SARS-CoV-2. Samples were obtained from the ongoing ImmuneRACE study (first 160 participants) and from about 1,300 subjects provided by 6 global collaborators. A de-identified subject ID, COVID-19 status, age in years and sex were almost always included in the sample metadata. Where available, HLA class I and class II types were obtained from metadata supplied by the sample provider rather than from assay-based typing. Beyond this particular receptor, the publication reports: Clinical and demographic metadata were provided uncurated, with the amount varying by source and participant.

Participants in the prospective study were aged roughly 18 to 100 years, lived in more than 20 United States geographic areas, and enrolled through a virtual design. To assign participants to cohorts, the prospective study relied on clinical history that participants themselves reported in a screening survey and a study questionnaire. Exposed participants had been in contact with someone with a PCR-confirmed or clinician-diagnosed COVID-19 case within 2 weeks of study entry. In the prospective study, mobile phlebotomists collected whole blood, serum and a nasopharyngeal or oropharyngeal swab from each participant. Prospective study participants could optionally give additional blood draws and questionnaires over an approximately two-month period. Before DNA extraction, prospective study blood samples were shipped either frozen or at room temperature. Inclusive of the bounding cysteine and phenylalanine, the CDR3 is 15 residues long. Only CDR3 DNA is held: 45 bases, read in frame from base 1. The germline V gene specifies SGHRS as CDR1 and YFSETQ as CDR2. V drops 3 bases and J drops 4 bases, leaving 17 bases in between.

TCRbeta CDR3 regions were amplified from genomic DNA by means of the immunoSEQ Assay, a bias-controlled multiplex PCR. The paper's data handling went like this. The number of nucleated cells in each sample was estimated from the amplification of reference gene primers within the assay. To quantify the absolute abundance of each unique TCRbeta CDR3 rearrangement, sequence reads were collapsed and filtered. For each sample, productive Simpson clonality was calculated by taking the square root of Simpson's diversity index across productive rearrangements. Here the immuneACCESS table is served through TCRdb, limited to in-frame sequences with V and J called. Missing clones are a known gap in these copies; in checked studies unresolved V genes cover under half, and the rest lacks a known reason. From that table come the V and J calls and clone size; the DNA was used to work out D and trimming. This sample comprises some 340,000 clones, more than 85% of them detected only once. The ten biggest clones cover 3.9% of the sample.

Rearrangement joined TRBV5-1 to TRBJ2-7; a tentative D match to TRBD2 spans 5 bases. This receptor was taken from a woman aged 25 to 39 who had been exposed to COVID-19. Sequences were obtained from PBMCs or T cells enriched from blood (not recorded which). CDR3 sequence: CASSSTFSAVYEQYF. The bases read TGCGCCAGCAGCTCAACGTTTAGCGCTGTTTACGAGCAGTACTTC. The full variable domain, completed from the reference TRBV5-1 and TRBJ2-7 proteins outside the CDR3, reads KAGVTQTPRYLIKTRGQQVTLSCSPISGHRSVSWYQQTPGQGLQFLFEYFSETQRNKGNFPGRFSGRQFSNSRSEMNVSTLELGDSALYLCASSSTFSAVYEQYFGPGTRLTVT.